The source of this TCR beta chain is a study of OX40 agonist ivuxolimab in advanced cancers. At the level of the study: The patients got ivuxolimab, which is an agonistic anti-OX40 (CD134) antibody. Dose-escalation subjects each had hepatocellular carcinoma, melanoma, renal cell or head and neck cancer.

Any history of autoimmune disease or systemic immunosuppression disqualified patients. The protocol was immunoSEQ multiplex PCR, while the TCRdb copy is restricted to in-frame clones and leaves out a portion. This sample yields about 110,000 clones, of which approximately 90% are seen a single time; roughly 0.61% belongs to the top ten. Germline values: CDR1 SGHNT, CDR2 YYREEE (reference sequence). V dropped 0 bases and J dropped 8 bases, with 14 bases sitting between them. This CDR3 contains 14 residues. The chain recombines TRBV5-4 with TRBJ1-2, with D possibly being TRBD1 (6 bases). The source was CD4+ or CD8+ T cells sorted from blood, collected in a trial of the OX40 agonist ivuxolimab. This TCR was recovered from an adult with an advanced solid tumor such as melanoma, head and neck, liver or kidney cancer. CDR3 DNA: TGTGCCAGCAGCTTGGATTCAGGGGCGGAAGGCTACACCTTC. Translated: CASSLDSGAEGYTF.